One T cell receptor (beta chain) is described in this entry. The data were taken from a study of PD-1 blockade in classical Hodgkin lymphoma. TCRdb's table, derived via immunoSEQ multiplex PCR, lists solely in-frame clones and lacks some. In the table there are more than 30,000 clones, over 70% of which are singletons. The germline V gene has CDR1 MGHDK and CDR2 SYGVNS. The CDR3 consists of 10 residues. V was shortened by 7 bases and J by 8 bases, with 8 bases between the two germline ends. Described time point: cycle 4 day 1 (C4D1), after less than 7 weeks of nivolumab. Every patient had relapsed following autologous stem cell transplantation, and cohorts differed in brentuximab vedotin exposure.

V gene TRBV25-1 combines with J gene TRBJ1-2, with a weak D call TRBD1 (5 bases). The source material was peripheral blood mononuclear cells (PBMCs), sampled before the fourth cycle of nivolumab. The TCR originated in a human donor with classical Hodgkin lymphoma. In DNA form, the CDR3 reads TGTGCCAGCATGGGGGAAGGCTACACCTTC. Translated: CASMGEGYTF.